This T cell receptor (beta chain) was obtained from a study of cytomegalovirus exposure and HLA in healthy donors. Findings and limits, study-wide: A later analysis reported that several of the most significant clusters appeared to be linked to common viral pathogens, among them Epstein-Barr virus. The analysis excluded some indistinguishable V segments, including TRBV6-2 and TRBV6-3. What was likely a sequencing artifact was a cluster of highly shared sequence variants.

For this clone: Its antigen is unknown.

This PCR relied on a set of 60 Vbeta primers and 13 Jbeta primers. Here immunoSEQ multiplex PCR was the method, and the copy in TCRdb shows in-frame clones only, minus some. Its table lists roughly 84,000 clones. CDR1 and CDR2 from the germline V gene are MDHEN and SYDVKM. The CDR3 covers 15 residues. Trimming removed 7 bases from V and 2 bases from J; junction bases left unmatched: 6. The genes are TRBV28 and TRBJ2-3, with 10 bases fitting TRBD2. This TCR was sampled from a man over 45 in good health and CMV-seronegative. Sequenced: PBMCs. CDR3 sequence: CASKASGRLTDTQYF. For the CDR3, the DNA is TGTGCCAGCAAGGCTAGCGGGAGACTCACAGATACGCAGTATTTT.